This T cell receptor (beta chain) was recovered during a study of blood T cell repertoires in COVID-19. Measured with immunoSEQ multiplex PCR; TCRdb has only the in-frame clones, and not every one. The repertoire holds fewer than 400,000 clones, with roughly 85% as singletons. Trimming cost V 0 bases and J 1 base, with 12 bases left between them. Germline loops: CDR1 MNHEY, CDR2 SVGAGI. The CDR3 loop spans 16 amino acids. The specimen was PBMCs or T cells enriched from blood (not recorded which). The sequence derives from a man aged 30-40 years who had recovered from COVID-19. The J gene is TRBJ1-2, the V gene TRBV6-5, with a possible D match to TRBD1 (5 bases). The CDR3 DNA follows: TGTGCCAGCAGTTACTCCGGGACGGGGGGTAACTATGGCTACACCTTC. This translates into CASSYSGTGGNYGYTF.